What follows describes a single T cell receptor beta chain. Its antigen is as yet unknown. The data originate from a study of a mutant IDH1 vaccine in newly diagnosed glioma. Study-wide points: Approximately 95% of patients showed vaccine-induced immune responses across multiple MHC alleles.

Germline assignment: CDR1 SGHVS and CDR2 FQNEAQ. This CDR3 region has 17 residues. Losses at the gene ends were 4 bases for V and 0 bases for J; bases not matched to a gene: 8. Sequencing used immunoSEQ multiplex PCR; TCRdb keeps in-frame clones, though not all of them. There are under 40,000 clones in the sample; over 75% occur only once, and approximately 2.9% lies in the top ten. The sample's time point: week 35, safety follow-up. Vaccine doses each comprised 300 ug of mutant IDH1 20-mer peptide, with topical imiquimod. The clonotype originates from a man aged 35 to 55 with glioma. Some clones in this sample may be carry-over from other donors' samples. This specimen consisted of PBMCs, obtained from a glioma patient whose treatment included an IDH1 peptide vaccine. The V and J genes are TRBV7-8 and TRBJ2-4; TRBD1 agrees at 8 bases. The CDR3 nucleotides are TGTGCCAGCAGCTCAGGGGGCCTAGCTGTAGCCAAAAACATTCAGTACTTC. It encodes CASSSGGLAVAKNIQYF.